Listed here are 15 T cell receptor beta chains from one sample, sequenced in a study of T cell repertoires in cytomegalovirus infection. MiXCR, run by TCRdb on the reads, gives a single entry per CDR3 protein. The sample includes under 450,000 distinct CDR3 sequences, just under 35% of them seen just once. Antigens of these TCRs are unknown. Sequenced here: cultured PBMCs, sampled from culture after CMV antigen stimulation. These receptors all stem from a human donor in good health (CMV status not recorded). Some clones in this sample may be carry-over from other donors' samples.

In regard to this clonotype: At one of its ends the junction is not consistent with the germline gene, which may arise from a read error. The chain couples TRBV5-4 to TRBJ2-1; 10 bases line up with TRBD2. The CDR3 is made up of 19 amino acids. Germline CDR1 and CDR2: SGHNT and YYREEE (reference sequence). The CDR3 nucleotides are TGTGCCAACAGCCCCGGACCAGCGGGAGGGGGAAAGGCCTACAATGAGCAGTTCTTC. Translation gives CANSPGPAGGGKAYNEQFF.

Worth noting for this clonotype: One junction end disagrees with the germline gene, perhaps due to a read error. The chain carries TRBV7-8 and TRBJ2-2, with 8 bases identical to TRBD1. Germline V gene data show CDR1 as SGHVS and CDR2 as FQNEAQ. The CDR3 has 18 amino acids. CDR3 residues: CASSLRSRRGLNTGELSF. The DNA for the CDR3 is TGTGCCAGCAGCTTAAGATCCCGCAGGGGGCTCAACACCGGGGAGCTGTCTTTT.

This chain connects TRBV4-1 to TRBJ2-7; no clear D. Trimming left V 3 bases short and J 2 bases short, with 11 bases between. CDR3 length equals 14 residues. Germline V gives CDR1 MGHRA, CDR2 YSYEKL. This CDR3 is CASSQDPSPYEQYF. Written as DNA, the CDR3 is TGCGCCAGCAGCCAGGATCCCAGTCCCTACGAGCAGTACTTC.

Concerning this clonotype itself: Compared with germline, one end of the junction differs, possibly owing to a read error. The chain joins TRBV4-1 to TRBJ2-2; 10 bases are a match to TRBD2. The CDR3 is made up of 17 amino acids. Germline CDR1 MGHRA, CDR2 YSYEKL. CDR3 sequence: CASSRKLAGANTGELFF. CDR3 sequence (DNA): TGTGCCAGCAGCCGAAAGCTAGCGGGAGCGAACACCGGGGAGCTGTTTTTT.

This rearrangement joins TRBV19 to TRBJ2-1; 12 bases agree with TRBD2. This CDR3 comprises 16 residues. Germline trimming cut 5 bases from V and 6 bases from J; bases unmatched to any gene: 8. CDR1 LNHDA and CDR2 SQIVND come from the germline V gene (reference sequence). CDR3 nucleotide sequence: TGTGCCAGTAGTCCACCGACTAGCGGGGGCCCCAATGAGCAGTTCTTC. Its protein product is CASSPPTSGGPNEQFF.

The chain joins TRBV5-1 to TRBJ2-7; 8 nucleotides line up with TRBD2. The CDR3 length is 13 residues. V dropped 5 bases and J dropped 3; count of bases not matched to a gene: 4. CDR1 and CDR2 from the germline V gene are SGHRS and YFSETQ. This chain's CDR3 is CASSTSGGYEQYF. The CDR3 region has the DNA TGCGCCAGCAGTACGAGCGGGGGCTACGAGCAGTACTTC.

Ten or more counts support this clonotype. The V call is TRBV7-2, the J call TRBJ1-5, with D uncertain. Germline lookup yields CDR1 SGHTA and CDR2 FQGNSA. V lost 1 base and J 3 bases, leaving 7 bases between the germline ends. The CDR3 consists of 14 residues. The CDR3 DNA reads TGTGCCAGCAGCTTAGGCGGAGACAATCAGCCCCAGCATTTT. This gives the protein CASSLGGDNQPQHF.

The chain is built from TRBV15 and TRBJ1-1; D is unclear. The CDR3 contains 15 residues. V lost 3 bases to trimming and J lost 3 bases, with 14 bases between them. Germline V gene data show CDR1 as LNHNV and CDR2 as YYDKDF (reference sequence). CDR3 protein: CATSSDLRADTEAFF. The DNA of the CDR3 is TGTGCCACCAGCAGCGACCTGAGGGCGGACACTGAAGCTTTCTTT.

This clonotype was observed a handful of times. The chain uses TRBV5-1 and TRBJ2-3; the D gene is possibly TRBD2 (6 bases). V lost 2 bases, J lost 2 bases, and 12 bases lay in between. Germline V CDR1 and CDR2: SGHRS, YFSETQ. CDR3 length: 15 residues. CDR3 residues: CASSFTSKNTDTQYF. The CDR3 DNA sequence: TGCGCCAGCAGCTTTACTAGCAAAAACACAGATACGCAGTATTTT.

The chain has TRBV19 and TRBJ2-1; 7 positions agree with TRBD2. The ends lost 1 base at V and 2 bases at J; junction bases unmatched: 5. The length of the CDR3 is 16 residues. In germline, CDR1 is LNHDA, CDR2 SQIVND (reference sequence). Here the CDR3 reads CASSIARLAPYNEQFF. CDR3 coding DNA: TGTGCCAGTAGTATAGCCCGACTAGCACCCTACAATGAGCAGTTCTTC.

The chain recombines TRBV2 with TRBJ2-1; no reliable D call. CDR1 is SNHLY, CDR2 FYNNEI, per germline. Trimming removed 2 bases at V and 8 bases at J, with 16 bases between. The CDR3 is made up of 15 amino acids. CDR3 in DNA: TGTGCCAGCAGTGAAAGGAAAGGTAACCTGGATGAGCAGTTCTTC. Translated: CASSERKGNLDEQFF. Using reference TRBV2 and TRBJ2-1 for the parts outside the CDR3, the full variable domain is EPEVTQTPSHQVTQMGQEVILRCVPISNHLYFYWYRQILGQKVEFLVSFYNNEISEKSEIFDDQFSVERPDGSNFTLKIRSTKLEDSAMYFCASSERKGNLDEQFFGPGTRLTVL.

This clonotype was found a few times. J is TRBJ2-1 and V is TRBV27; 10 bases line up with TRBD2. This CDR3 has 15 residues. The ends lost 6 bases at V and 6 bases at J; junction bases unmatched: 8. Germline V gene sequence: CDR1 MNHEY, CDR2 SMNVEV (reference sequence). The CDR3 region is CASRDGLAAFNEQFF. Here the CDR3 DNA reads TGTGCCAGCAGAGATGGACTAGCGGCCTTCAATGAGCAGTTCTTC.

This chain uses TRBV28 with TRBJ2-1; TRBD1 matches at 9 bases. V lost 5 bases and J lost 2; bases outside the gene matches: 7. Germline loops: CDR1 MDHEN, CDR2 SYDVKM. The length of the CDR3 is 16 residues. This CDR3 reads CASSLPGQGTYNEQFF. CDR3 nucleotide sequence: TGTGCCAGCAGTCTGCCGGGACAGGGTACCTACAATGAGCAGTTCTTC.

The chain couples TRBV4-1 to TRBJ2-1, with 10 bases lining up with TRBD2. The germline CDR1 and CDR2 sequences are MGHRA and YSYEKL. The length of the CDR3 is 15 residues. V was pared by 4 bases and J by 7 bases, with 7 bases of the junction left unmatched. The CDR3 DNA is TGCGCCAGCAGCCTCCTAGCGGGAGCTGGGAATGAGCAGTTCTTC. This codes for CASSLLAGAGNEQFF.

The genes are TRBV10-3 and TRBJ2-1; D may be TRBD2 (6 bases). The CDR3 extends over 14 amino acids. Trimming cost V 10 bases and J 8 bases, with 21 bases left between them. Germline V gene lookup returns CDR1 ENHRY and CDR2 SYGVKD. The CDR3 bases are TGTGCCACCACCCTAGCGTTGGCGAAAGATGAGCAGTTCTTC. This gives the protein CATTLALAKDEQFF.